The T cell receptor (beta chain) described here comes from a study of response to subunit inactivated influenza vaccine. Deletions cut 5 bases from V and 5 bases from J, with 15 bases between. The CDR3 has 13 amino acids. Germline V gene lookup returns CDR1 SQVTM and CDR2 ANQGSEA. TCRdb ran MiXCR on the RT-PCR reads and lists one entry per CDR3 protein. The table has about 800,000 distinct CDR3 sequences, less than 25% seen once. This clonotype was seen a few times. The starting material was PBMCs from blood, obtained roughly 5 days after vaccination. The clonotype originates from a man aged 45 to 65 who received an inactivated influenza vaccine. This sequence joins TRBV29-1 and TRBJ2-5; D is undetermined. The CDR3 here is CSVQSGLGETQYF. The DNA of the CDR3 is TGCAGCGTTCAGTCCGGCTTGGGGGAGACCCAGTACTTC.